A single sample gave rise to the 9 T cell receptor beta chains below, sequenced in a study of blood T cell repertoires in COVID-19. The protocol was immunoSEQ multiplex PCR, while the TCRdb copy is restricted to in-frame clones and leaves out a portion. The sample yields approximately 65,000 clones, approximately 93% seen once. Sequences were obtained from peripheral blood. These receptors all come from a man in his sixties or seventies with active COVID-19.

The V and J genes are TRBV5-8 and TRBJ2-7; 8 bases are shared with TRBD1. The V gene's germline CDR1 is SGHTS and CDR2 YDEGEE. The CDR3 length is 14 residues. Trimming cost V 0 bases and J 1 base; bases outside gene matches: 0. CDR3: CASSLGQGSYEQYF. In nucleotides, the CDR3 is TGTGCCAGCAGCTTGGGACAGGGGTCCTACGAGCAGTACTTC.

This chain connects TRBV10-3 to TRBJ1-1; 7 bases are a match to TRBD1. Germline loops: CDR1 ENHRY, CDR2 SYGVKD. The V and J ends lost 6 bases and 4 bases, in that order; junction bases with no gene match: 5. CDR3 length: 13 amino acids. CDR3 nucleotides: TGTGCCATCAGGATGGACAGGAGCACTGAAGCTTTCTTT. This codes for CAIRMDRSTEAFF.

DNA for the CDR3: TGTGCCAGCAGTGAATACAGGGACTATGGCTACACCTTC. Protein sequence: CASSEYRDYGYTF. The V call is TRBV6-1, the J call TRBJ1-2; maybe TRBD1 (6 bases). The CDR3 spans 13 residues. Germline CDR1 and CDR2: MNHNS and SASEGT. Between the trimmed V and J ends, which lost 2 bases and 3 bases, there was a span of 7 bases.

The chain joins TRBV7-2 to TRBJ2-3, with 8 bases identical to TRBD2. CDR3 length: 14 amino acids. After removal of 8 bases from V and 0 bases from J, the junction contained 4 bases not matched to a gene. CDR1 is SGHTA and CDR2 is FQGNSA in the germline V gene. The CDR3 sequence is CASAIAGSTDTQYF. DNA for the CDR3: TGTGCCAGCGCAATAGCGGGGAGCACAGATACGCAGTATTTT.

The chain is built from TRBV7-8 and TRBJ2-1; D gene uncertain. The CDR3 loop spans 13 amino acids. Germline CDR1 and CDR2: SGHVS and FQNEAQ. Trimming shortened V by 5 bases and J by 5 bases, and 10 bases separated the two germline ends. CDR3 in amino acids: CASSLNRDNEQFF. In nucleotides, the CDR3 is TGTGCCAGCAGCCTAAACAGAGACAATGAGCAGTTCTTC.

Only one count was recorded for this clone. The chain uses TRBV9 and TRBJ2-3, with unresolved D. Germline lookup yields CDR1 SGDLS and CDR2 YYNGEE. The CDR3 runs 13 residues. Trimming shortened V by 0 bases and J by 4 bases, and 6 bases separated the two germline ends. The CDR3 DNA reads as TGTGCCAGCAGCGTAGTCGGAGCAGATACGCAGTATTTT. Protein sequence: CASSVVGADTQYF.

The chain links TRBV4-1 to TRBJ2-2; 7 positions match TRBD2. J gave up 4 bases and V 0 bases, and 8 bases lay outside the gene matches. The V gene's germline CDR1 is MGHRA and CDR2 YSYEKL. CDR3 length equals 17 residues. The chain's CDR3 is CASSQDGAGVGTGELFF. The CDR3 nucleotides read TGCGCCAGCAGCCAAGACGGGGCGGGGGTAGGCACCGGGGAGCTGTTTTTT.

The chain has TRBV10-3 and TRBJ1-6; a weak D match, TRBD1 (5 bases). V dropped 3 bases and J dropped 6 bases, with 15 bases sitting between them. The CDR3 covers 16 residues. Germline V gene data show CDR1 as ENHRY and CDR2 as SYGVKD. The CDR3 nucleotides are TGTGCCATCAGTGACGCGGGACGAGGGTTTAATTCACCCCTCCACTTT. It specifies CAISDAGRGFNSPLHF.

The DNA for the CDR3 is TGTGCCAGCCTCACGAGCTCTGGAAACACCATATATTTT. It codes for CASLTSSGNTIYF. The chain joins TRBV12-3 or TRBV12-4 to TRBJ1-3; D is uncertain. Trimming pared 8 bases from V and 0 bases from J, leaving 8 bases between. This CDR3 is built from 13 residues.